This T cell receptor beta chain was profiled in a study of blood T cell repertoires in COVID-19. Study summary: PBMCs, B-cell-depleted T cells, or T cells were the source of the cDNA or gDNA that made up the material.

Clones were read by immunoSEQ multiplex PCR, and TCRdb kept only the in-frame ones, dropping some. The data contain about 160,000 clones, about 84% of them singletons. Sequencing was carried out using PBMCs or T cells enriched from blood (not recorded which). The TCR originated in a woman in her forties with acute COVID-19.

CDR3 in DNA: TGTGCCAGCAGCTTGCGGGGTTCCGGAAACACCATATATTTT. This codes for CASSLRGSGNTIYF. The gene calls are TRBV5-4 and TRBJ1-3; D call uncertain. The germline gives CDR1 SGHNT, CDR2 YYREEE (reference sequence). Trimming removed 1 base at V and 4 bases at J, with 9 bases between. The CDR3 covers 14 residues.